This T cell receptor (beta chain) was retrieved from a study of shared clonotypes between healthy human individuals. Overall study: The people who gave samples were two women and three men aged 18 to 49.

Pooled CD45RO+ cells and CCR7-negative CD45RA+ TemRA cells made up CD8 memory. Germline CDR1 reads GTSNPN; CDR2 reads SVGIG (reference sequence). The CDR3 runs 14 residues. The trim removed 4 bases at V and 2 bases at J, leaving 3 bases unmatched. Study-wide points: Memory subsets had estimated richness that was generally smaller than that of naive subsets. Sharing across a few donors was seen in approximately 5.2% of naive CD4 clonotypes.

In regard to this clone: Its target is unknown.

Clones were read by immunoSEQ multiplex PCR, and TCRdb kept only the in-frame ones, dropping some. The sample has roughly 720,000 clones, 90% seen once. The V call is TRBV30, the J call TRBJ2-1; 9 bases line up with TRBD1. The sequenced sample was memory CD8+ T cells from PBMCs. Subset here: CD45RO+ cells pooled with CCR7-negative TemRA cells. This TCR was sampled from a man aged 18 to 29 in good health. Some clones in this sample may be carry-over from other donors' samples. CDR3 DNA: TGTGCCTGGACACAGGGGGCTACCTACAATGAGCAGTTCTTC. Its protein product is CAWTQGATYNEQFF. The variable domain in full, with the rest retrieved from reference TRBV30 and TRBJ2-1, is SQTIHQWPATLVQPVGSPLSLECTVEGTSNPNLYWYRQAAGRGLQLLFYSVGIGQISSEVPQNLSASRPQDRQFILSSKKLLLSDSGFYLCAWTQGATYNEQFFGPGTRLTVL.